This T cell receptor beta chain was retrieved from a study of neurological immune-mediated disorders. This clonotype was observed many times. Time point described: longitudinal time-point 3. The unsorted libraries were generated from a total of 2 million PBMCs, which had been stored in RNAlater at -80 C. Per germline, CDR1 LGHNA and CDR2 YNFKEQ. The CDR3 contains 13 residues. Trimming stripped 2 bases from V and 10 bases from J, with 12 bases between. TCRdb passed the 5' RACE reads through MiXCR, listing each CDR3 protein once. This table holds under 130,000 distinct CDR3 sequences, 10% to 11% found once.

The TCR was taken from a female donor with HTLV-1-associated myelopathy (HAM/TSP). The gene calls are TRBV4-2 and TRBJ2-1; no reliable D call. The sequenced sample consisted of PBMCs. The DNA for the CDR3 is TGTGCCAGCAGCCAACCCCCGGGTCGCGAGCAGTTCTTC. Translating it yields CASSQPPGREQFF.